In its sample, the clone carrying this T cell receptor beta chain was seen many times. What it binds is not known. Template material for amplifying TCR beta CDR3 regions consisted of RNA transcripts. The primer set for the first-round RT-PCR of the TCR CDR3 was HTBI. TCRdb re-called the multiplex PCR reads with MiXCR, one entry per CDR3 protein. The table lists roughly 660,000 distinct CDR3 sequences, 15% to 20% of them singletons. The sample originates from a study of T cells in Graves' hyperthyroidism and ophthalmopathy. Study-wide findings and caveats: By a 13 V-J model, ophthalmopathy was set apart from stable hyperthyroidism.

CDR1 and CDR2 (germline): GTSNPN, SVGIG (reference sequence). The CDR3 sequence is 11 residues long. Between the trimmed V and J ends, which lost 8 bases and 6 bases, there was a span of 10 bases. The receptor was derived from a man in his forties or fifties with Graves' hyperthyroidism. V usage is TRBV30 and J usage is TRBJ2-2; weak D call: TRBD2 (6 bases). Sequenced material: blood. CDR3 loop: CARREAGELFF. CDR3 bases: TGTGCCCGCAGGGAGGCCGGGGAGCTGTTTTTT.